This entry concerns a single T cell receptor beta chain. Germline CDR1 and CDR2: SGDLS and YYNGEE. Trimming removed 0 bases from V and 7 bases from J, with 8 bases in between. This CDR3 spans 13 amino acids. The data were taken from a study of radiotherapy plus CTLA-4 blockade in lung cancer. The repertoire was sequenced with immunoSEQ multiplex PCR; TCRdb's copy has only in-frame clones and lacks some. The sample consists of roughly 120,000 clones, about 80% of them appearing once. The sequence was obtained from a human donor with non-small cell lung cancer that progressed on radiotherapy plus ipilimumab. Some clones in this sample may be carry-over from other donors' samples. Sequenced here: peripheral blood, sampled from a patient treated with radiotherapy plus ipilimumab. This chain uses TRBV9 with TRBJ2-1; no definite D call. CDR3 region: CASSVGTKNEQFF. Here the CDR3 DNA reads TGTGCCAGCAGCGTAGGGACGAAGAATGAGCAGTTCTTC.